This entry lists 10 T cell receptor beta chains sequenced from one sample in a study of shared clonotypes between healthy human individuals. In the naive CD8 group, cells lacked CD45RO and were positively selected for CCR7, so terminally differentiated effector memory CD45RA+ cells were left out. Some clones are missing from TCRdb's copy, which holds only in-frame ones; the method was immunoSEQ multiplex PCR. The profile covers some 2.1 million clones, with 93% appearing a single time and 1.5% to 2% taken by the ten largest. The sequencing sample was made of naive CD8+ T cells from PBMCs. These receptors were collected from a man between 18 and 35 years old in good health. Some clones in this sample may be carry-over from other donors' samples.

This clone was seen once. The V and J genes are TRBV5-4 and TRBJ2-5; 7 bases map to TRBD2. V shed 0 bases, J shed 5 bases, and the junction held 7 bases outside the gene matches. The CDR3 runs 15 residues. Looked up from germline, CDR1 is SGHNT and CDR2 is YYREEE (reference sequence). For the CDR3, the DNA is TGTGCCAGCAGCTTGGCCGTTGCGGGAGCGGAGACCCAGTACTTC. Translating gives CASSLAVAGAETQYF.

V usage is TRBV27 and J usage is TRBJ2-3; D could derive from TRBD1 or TRBD2 (5 bases each). In germline, CDR1 is MNHEY, CDR2 SMNVEV (reference sequence). Deletions cut 4 bases from V and 2 bases from J, with 13 bases between. The CDR3 sequence is 15 residues long. The CDR3 here is CASSWGIGPTDTQYF. DNA for the CDR3: TGTGCCAGCAGTTGGGGGATTGGACCCACAGATACGCAGTATTTT.

The CDR3 sequence: CASSPGLAGLGYEQYF. CDR3 in DNA: TGTGCCAGCAGCCCGGGACTAGCGGGATTGGGGTACGAGCAGTACTTC. The genes are TRBV9 and TRBJ2-7; TRBD2 matches at 13 bases. Looked up from germline, CDR1 is SGDLS and CDR2 is YYNGEE. The CDR3 is 16 amino acids. V gave up 4 bases and J gave up 4 bases; unmatched junction bases: 8.

The V call is TRBV4-3, the J call TRBJ2-7, with 8 bases identical to TRBD2. The V and J ends lost 0 bases and 5 bases, in that order; junction bases with no gene match: 6. The CDR3 is 15 residues long. Germline V gene sequence: CDR1 LGHNA, CDR2 YSLEER. CDR3 DNA sequence: TGCGCCAGCAGCCAAGACCGGCGGGGGGTGGACGAGCAGTACTTC. Translating it yields CASSQDRRGVDEQYF.

The V gene is TRBV11-2, the J gene TRBJ2-7, with TRBD1 matching over 9 bases. CDR1 is SGHAT, CDR2 FQNNGV, per germline. V was clipped by 5 bases and J by 4 bases; unmatched bases: 12. There are 16 residues in the CDR3. CDR3 amino acids: CASSRSTGTGFYEQYF. The CDR3 nucleotides read TGTGCCAGCAGCCGTTCCACCGGGACAGGGTTTTACGAGCAGTACTTC.

The chain joins TRBV7-3 to TRBJ2-2; weak D call: TRBD1 (5 bases). Per germline, CDR1 SGHTA and CDR2 FQGTGA. V lost 5 bases to trimming and J lost 5 bases, with 15 bases between them. The CDR3 totals 15 residues. CDR3 coding DNA: TGTGCCAGCAGCCTTCGAGGCGACAGTACCGGGGAGCTGTTTTTT. This encodes CASSLRGDSTGELFF.

The J gene is TRBJ2-7, the V gene TRBV30, with 12 bases lining up with TRBD2. The CDR3 runs 15 residues. The germline gives CDR1 GTSNPN, CDR2 SVGIG (reference sequence). Trimming removed 3 bases from V and 7 bases from J; junction bases left unmatched: 10. CDR3 amino acids: CAWRKRLAGAGEQYF. CDR3 in DNA: TGTGCCTGGAGGAAACGACTAGCGGGAGCAGGGGAGCAGTACTTC. Using reference TRBV30 and TRBJ2-7 for the parts outside the CDR3, the full variable domain is SQTIHQWPATLVQPVGSPLSLECTVEGTSNPNLYWYRQAAGRGLQLLFYSVGIGQISSEVPQNLSASRPQDRQFILSSKKLLLSDSGFYLCAWRKRLAGAGEQYFGPGTRLTVT.

The chain is built from TRBV9 and TRBJ2-1; D gene unclear. This CDR3 has 15 residues. Trimming removed 2 bases at V and 2 bases at J, with 11 bases between. From germline, CDR1 is SGDLS and CDR2 YYNGEE. CDR3 sequence reads: CASSVDNRAYNEQFF. CDR3 nucleotides: TGTGCCAGCAGCGTTGATAACCGGGCCTACAATGAGCAGTTCTTC.

V usage is TRBV2 and J usage is TRBJ1-3; D is unclear. Germline V lookup: CDR1 SNHLY, CDR2 FYNNEI. The CDR3 is made up of 13 amino acids. The V gene lost 3 bases and the J gene lost 11 bases, with 14 bases spanning the gap. The CDR3: CASSDSRSGAIYF. CDR3 nucleotide sequence: TGTGCCAGCAGTGATTCGCGGTCGGGCGCCATATATTTT.

The V gene is TRBV2, the J gene TRBJ1-1; D unclear. Germline V gene sequence: CDR1 SNHLY, CDR2 FYNNEI. Deletions cut 4 bases from V and 8 bases from J, with 11 bases between. The CDR3 consists of 12 residues. The chain's CDR3 is CASSVLPPEAFF. Here the CDR3 DNA reads TGTGCCAGCAGTGTGCTCCCGCCCGAAGCTTTCTTT.